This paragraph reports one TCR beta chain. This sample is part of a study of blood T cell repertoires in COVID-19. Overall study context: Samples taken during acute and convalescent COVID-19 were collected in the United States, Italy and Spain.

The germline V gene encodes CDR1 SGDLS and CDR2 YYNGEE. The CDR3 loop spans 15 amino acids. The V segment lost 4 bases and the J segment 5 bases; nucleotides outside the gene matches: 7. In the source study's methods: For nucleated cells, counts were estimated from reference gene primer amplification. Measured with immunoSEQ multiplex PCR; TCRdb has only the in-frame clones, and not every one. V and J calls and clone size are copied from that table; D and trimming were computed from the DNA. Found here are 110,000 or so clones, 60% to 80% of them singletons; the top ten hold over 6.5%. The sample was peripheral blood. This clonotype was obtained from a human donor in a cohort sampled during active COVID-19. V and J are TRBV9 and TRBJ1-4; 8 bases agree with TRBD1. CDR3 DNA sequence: TGTGCCAGCAGCTCGGGACAGGCATCAAATGAAAAACTGTTTTTT. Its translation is CASSSGQASNEKLFF.